This T cell receptor (beta chain) was captured in a study of regulatory T cells in long-lasting Graves disease. Time point given: persistent/refractory GD, antithyroid drugs over 5 years with positive TRAb. Following extraction of RNA from PBMCs, that RNA was used to make the TCR library. Germline CDR1 is SGHDT and CDR2 is YYEEEE. CDR3 size: 14 residues. J lost 5 bases, V lost 4 bases, and 6 bases had no gene match. Arm-PCR of CDR3 regions with iRepertoire HTBI primers generated TCR beta libraries. MiXCR was run by TCRdb on the multiplex PCR reads, yielding one entry per CDR3 protein. The sample carries some 450,000 distinct CDR3 sequences, 20% to 30% recorded once.

The chain has TRBV5-6 and TRBJ1-1; 9 nucleotides agree with TRBD1. The clonotype was recovered from a female donor with Graves disease. The sequencing here drew on peripheral blood mononuclear cells (PBMCs), taken when the disease was refractory, from a patient treated with antithyroid drugs. The CDR3 DNA reads TGTGCCAGCAGCGACACAGGGGGCTGGACTGAAGCTTTCTTT. Amino acid sequence: CASSDTGGWTEAFF.